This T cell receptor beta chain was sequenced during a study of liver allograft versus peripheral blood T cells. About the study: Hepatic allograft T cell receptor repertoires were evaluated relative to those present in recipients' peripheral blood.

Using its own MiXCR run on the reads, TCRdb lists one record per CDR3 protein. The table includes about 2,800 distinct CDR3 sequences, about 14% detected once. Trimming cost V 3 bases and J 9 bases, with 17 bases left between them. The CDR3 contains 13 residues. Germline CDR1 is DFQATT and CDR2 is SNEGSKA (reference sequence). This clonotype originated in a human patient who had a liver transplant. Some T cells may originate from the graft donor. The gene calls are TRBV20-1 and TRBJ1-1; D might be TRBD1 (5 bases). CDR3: CSAREQVKSKAFF. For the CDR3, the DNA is TGCAGTGCTAGGGAACAGGTGAAGTCGAAAGCTTTCTTT.